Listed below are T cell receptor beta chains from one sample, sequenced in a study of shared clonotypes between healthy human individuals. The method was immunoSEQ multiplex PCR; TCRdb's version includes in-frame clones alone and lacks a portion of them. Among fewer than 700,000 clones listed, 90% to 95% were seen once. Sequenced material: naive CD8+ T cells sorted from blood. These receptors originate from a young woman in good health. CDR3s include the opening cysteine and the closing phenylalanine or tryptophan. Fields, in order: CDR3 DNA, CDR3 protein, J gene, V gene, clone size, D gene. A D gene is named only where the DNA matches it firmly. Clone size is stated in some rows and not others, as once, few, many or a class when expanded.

cdr3_nt: TGTGCCAGCAGCTCATCTGAGAGGGGACGAACCTACGAGCAGTACTTC; cdr3_aa: CASSSSERGRTYEQYF; j_call: TRBJ2-7; v_call: TRBV13; clone_size: -; d_call: -
cdr3_nt: TGTGCCACCAGCAGGCATCCGGGACAGGGATCGGAAAGAATGAACACTGAAGCTTTCTTT; cdr3_aa: CATSRHPGQGSERMNTEAFF; j_call: TRBJ1-1; v_call: TRBV15; clone_size: -; d_call: TRBD1
cdr3_nt: TGTGCCAGCAGAGAGACAGGGGGTTTCTACCAGTACTTC; cdr3_aa: CASRETGGFYQYF; j_call: TRBJ2-7; v_call: TRBV6-6; clone_size: -; d_call: TRBD1
cdr3_nt: TGTGCCTGGAGTCCCACGGCCCTCTACGAGCAGTACTTC; cdr3_aa: CAWSPTALYEQYF; j_call: TRBJ2-7; v_call: TRBV30; clone_size: -; d_call: -
cdr3_nt: TGTGCCAGCAGGGGAGCAGGGGGCGGAAACACCATATATTTT; cdr3_aa: CASRGAGGGNTIYF; j_call: TRBJ1-3; v_call: TRBV2; clone_size: -; d_call: TRBD1
cdr3_nt: TGTGCCAGCAGCCAAGAAGGAACGGGTAGCTCCTACGAGCAGTACTTC; cdr3_aa: CASSQEGTGSSYEQYF; j_call: TRBJ2-7; v_call: TRBV5-4; clone_size: once; d_call: -
cdr3_nt: TGTGCCAGCAGTTTAAACGTGGCGAGCTCCTATAATTCACCCCTCCACTTT; cdr3_aa: CASSLNVASSYNSPLHF; j_call: TRBJ1-6; v_call: TRBV28; clone_size: -; d_call: -
cdr3_nt: TGTGCCAGTAGTGGAACGGACCTTTACAATCAGCCCCAGCATTTT; cdr3_aa: CASSGTDLYNQPQHF; j_call: TRBJ1-5; v_call: TRBV19; clone_size: -; d_call: -
cdr3_nt: TGTGCCAGCAGCTTGGAGTTGGCAGGGTGGGGTGAAGCTTTCTTT; cdr3_aa: CASSLELAGWGEAFF; j_call: TRBJ1-1; v_call: TRBV5-5; clone_size: -; d_call: -
cdr3_nt: TGTGCCAGCAGTGGAGACCGTGAAGCTTTCTTT; cdr3_aa: CASSGDREAFF; j_call: TRBJ1-1; v_call: TRBV2; clone_size: -; d_call: -
cdr3_nt: TGTGCCAGCGACGCGGAGATTGGAAACACCATATATTTT; cdr3_aa: CASDAEIGNTIYF; j_call: TRBJ1-3; v_call: TRBV2; clone_size: -; d_call: -
cdr3_nt: TGTGCCAGCAGCGTAACCCCGACTCTGGGGCAACGCTATGGCTACACCTTC; cdr3_aa: CASSVTPTLGQRYGYTF; j_call: TRBJ1-2; v_call: TRBV9; clone_size: -; d_call: -
cdr3_nt: TGTGCCAGTAGTATTTGGGGGACAGGGGACCAGCCCCAGCATTTT; cdr3_aa: CASSIWGTGDQPQHF; j_call: TRBJ1-5; v_call: TRBV19; clone_size: -; d_call: TRBD1
cdr3_nt: TGTGCCAGCAGCTTTCCCGGGGAACTAGCCAAAAACATTCAGTACTTC; cdr3_aa: CASSFPGELAKNIQYF; j_call: TRBJ2-4; v_call: TRBV7-8; clone_size: -; d_call: -
cdr3_nt: TGTGCCAGCAGTTCCCAGCGCGCTGGGGCTGAAGCTTTCTTT; cdr3_aa: CASSSQRAGAEAFF; j_call: TRBJ1-1; v_call: TRBV27; clone_size: -; d_call: -
cdr3_nt: TGTGCCAGCAGCGTAGGGGGCGGGACGACCTCCGAGCAGTACTTC; cdr3_aa: CASSVGGGTTSEQYF; j_call: TRBJ2-7; v_call: TRBV9; clone_size: -; d_call: -
cdr3_nt: TGTGCCAGCTCCAAAGGGACAGACGGTACTGAAGCTTTCTTT; cdr3_aa: CASSKGTDGTEAFF; j_call: TRBJ1-1; v_call: TRBV6-5; clone_size: once; d_call: TRBD1
cdr3_nt: TGTGCCAGCAGCCTTCAGGGTGTCTATGGCTACACCTTC; cdr3_aa: CASSLQGVYGYTF; j_call: TRBJ1-2; v_call: TRBV14; clone_size: -; d_call: -
cdr3_nt: TGTGCCAGCAGTGAATATACACAGGCGGTCGACTATGGCTACACCTTC; cdr3_aa: CASSEYTQAVDYGYTF; j_call: TRBJ1-2; v_call: TRBV25-1; clone_size: -; d_call: -
cdr3_nt: TGTGCCAGCAGCTTTAAGGGGACGACCAGACGTAATCAGTACTTC; cdr3_aa: CASSFKGTTRRNQYF; j_call: TRBJ2-5; v_call: TRBV7-8; clone_size: -; d_call: -
cdr3_nt: TGTGCCAGCAGTGAAGCCTCGCAGGGGATCTCCTACGAGCAGTACTTC; cdr3_aa: CASSEASQGISYEQYF; j_call: TRBJ2-7; v_call: TRBV6-1; clone_size: -; d_call: -
cdr3_nt: TGTGCCAGCACTGACGACCTTGAGGGCACTGAAGCTTTCTTT; cdr3_aa: CASTDDLEGTEAFF; j_call: TRBJ1-1; v_call: TRBV6-5; clone_size: -; d_call: -
cdr3_nt: TGTGCCAGCAGCCTACCGGGACGGCCTGGGGCCAGCTCCTACGAGCAGTACTTC; cdr3_aa: CASSLPGRPGASSYEQYF; j_call: TRBJ2-7; v_call: TRBV4-2; clone_size: -; d_call: -
cdr3_nt: TGTGCCAGCAGCTTAATGTTAGGCGGGTACCGCGATACGCAGTATTTT; cdr3_aa: CASSLMLGGYRDTQYF; j_call: TRBJ2-3; v_call: TRBV7-9; clone_size: -; d_call: -
cdr3_nt: TGTGCCAGCAGCTTAGGTGACAGCTCCTACGAGCAGTACTTC; cdr3_aa: CASSLGDSSYEQYF; j_call: TRBJ2-7; v_call: TRBV13; clone_size: -; d_call: -
cdr3_nt: TGCAGCGTCCGGACTAGCGGGAGTATTGCCAGCGACGAGCAGTACTTC; cdr3_aa: CSVRTSGSIASDEQYF; j_call: TRBJ2-7; v_call: TRBV29-1; clone_size: -; d_call: TRBD2
cdr3_nt: TGTGCCAGCAGGTCAGCGGCCTCCTACGAGCAGTACTTC; cdr3_aa: CASRSAASYEQYF; j_call: TRBJ2-7; v_call: TRBV2; clone_size: -; d_call: -
cdr3_nt: TGTGCCAGCAGCTGGGCAGGAGATCCGAACACTGAAGCTTTCTTT; cdr3_aa: CASSWAGDPNTEAFF; j_call: TRBJ1-1; v_call: TRBV5-4; clone_size: -; d_call: -
cdr3_nt: TGTGCCAGCAGTCTGTATAACGAGCAGTACTTC; cdr3_aa: CASSLYNEQYF; j_call: TRBJ2-7; v_call: TRBV28; clone_size: -; d_call: -
cdr3_nt: TGTGCCAGCAGCTTGGCTGGATACGGGGCCAAAAACATTCAGTACTTC; cdr3_aa: CASSLAGYGAKNIQYF; j_call: TRBJ2-4; v_call: TRBV5-8; clone_size: -; d_call: -
cdr3_nt: TGTGCCAGCAGTTACGGGACAGGGACGGTCACTGAAGCTTTCTTT; cdr3_aa: CASSYGTGTVTEAFF; j_call: TRBJ1-1; v_call: TRBV6-5; clone_size: -; d_call: TRBD1
cdr3_nt: TGCGCCAGCAGCCAAGTTCCAGGGCGGATAACTGAAGCTTTCTTT; cdr3_aa: CASSQVPGRITEAFF; j_call: TRBJ1-1; v_call: TRBV4-1; clone_size: -; d_call: -